The clone carrying this T cell receptor beta chain was counted between two and nine times. This sample was included in a study of blood T cells in healthy people across ages. Extraction yielded at least 6 micrograms of total RNA per sample. A second PCR of roughly 7 to 11 cycles used a sample-barcoded 5' primer and a J-beta primer mix. One entry per CDR3 protein, called by TCRdb with MiXCR from the 5' RACE reads. Of approximately 1.5 million distinct CDR3 sequences in the sample, roughly 32% are singletons; the top ten hold approximately 10%. This receptor was taken from a woman in her twenties or thirties in good health. The sequenced sample was blood.

DNA for the CDR3: TGCGCCAGCAGCCACCTGAAGGACGACACCGGGGAGCTGTTTTTT. It encodes CASSHLKDDTGELFF. This chain connects TRBV4-1 to TRBJ2-2; D remains unclear. This CDR3 contains 15 residues. Trimming took 3 bases from V and 3 from J, leaving 11 bases between them. Germline V gene data show CDR1 as MGHRA and CDR2 as YSYEKL.